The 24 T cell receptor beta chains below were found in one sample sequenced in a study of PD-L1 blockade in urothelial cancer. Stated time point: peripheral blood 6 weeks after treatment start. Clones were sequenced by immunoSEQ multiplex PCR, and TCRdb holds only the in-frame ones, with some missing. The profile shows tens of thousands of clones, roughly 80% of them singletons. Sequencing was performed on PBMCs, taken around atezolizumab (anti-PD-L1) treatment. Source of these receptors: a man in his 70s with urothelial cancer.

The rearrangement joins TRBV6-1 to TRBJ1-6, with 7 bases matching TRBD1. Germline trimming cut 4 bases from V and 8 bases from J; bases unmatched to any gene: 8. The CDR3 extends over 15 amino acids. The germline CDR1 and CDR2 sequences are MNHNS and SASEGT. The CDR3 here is CASSGDRDRYSPLHF. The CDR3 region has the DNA TGTGCCAGCAGTGGGGACCGGGACAGATATTCACCCCTCCACTTT.

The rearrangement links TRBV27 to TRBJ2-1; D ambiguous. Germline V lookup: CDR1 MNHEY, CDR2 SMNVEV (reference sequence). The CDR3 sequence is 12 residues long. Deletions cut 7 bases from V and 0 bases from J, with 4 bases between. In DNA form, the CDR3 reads TGTGCCAGCATGAGCTCCTACAATGAGCAGTTCTTC. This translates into CASMSSYNEQFF.

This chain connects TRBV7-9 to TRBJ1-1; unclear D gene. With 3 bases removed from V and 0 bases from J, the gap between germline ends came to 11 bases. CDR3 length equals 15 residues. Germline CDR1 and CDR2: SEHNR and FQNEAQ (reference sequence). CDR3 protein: CASSFGYQMNTEAFF. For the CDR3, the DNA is TGTGCCAGCAGCTTCGGGTATCAGATGAACACTGAAGCTTTCTTT.

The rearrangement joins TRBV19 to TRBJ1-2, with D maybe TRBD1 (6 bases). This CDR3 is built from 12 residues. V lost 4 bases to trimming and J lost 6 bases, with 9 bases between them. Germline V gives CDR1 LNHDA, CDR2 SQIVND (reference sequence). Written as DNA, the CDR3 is TGTGCCAGTAGTACTAACAGGGATGGCTACACCTTC. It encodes CASSTNRDGYTF.

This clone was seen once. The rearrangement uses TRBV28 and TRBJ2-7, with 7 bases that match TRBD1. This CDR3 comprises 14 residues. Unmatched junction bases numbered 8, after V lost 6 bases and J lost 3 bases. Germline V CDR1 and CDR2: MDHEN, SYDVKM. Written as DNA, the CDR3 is TGTGCCAGCAGACTTGACAGGGCCCGCTACGAGCAGTACTTC. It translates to CASRLDRARYEQYF.

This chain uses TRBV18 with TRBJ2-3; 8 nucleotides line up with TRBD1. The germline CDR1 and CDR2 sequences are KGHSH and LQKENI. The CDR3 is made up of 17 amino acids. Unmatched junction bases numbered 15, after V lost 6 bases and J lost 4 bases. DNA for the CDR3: TGTGCCAGCTCTATCCAGGGGGCCAGGGTCAGCCCAGATACGCAGTATTTT. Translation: CASSIQGARVSPDTQYF.

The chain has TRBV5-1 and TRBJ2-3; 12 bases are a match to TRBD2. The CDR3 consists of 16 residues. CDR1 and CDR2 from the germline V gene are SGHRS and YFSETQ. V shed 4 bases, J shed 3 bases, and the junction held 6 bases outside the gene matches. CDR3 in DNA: TGCGCCAGCAGCCGCAGGACTAGCGGGAATACAGATACGCAGTATTTT. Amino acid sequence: CASSRRTSGNTDTQYF. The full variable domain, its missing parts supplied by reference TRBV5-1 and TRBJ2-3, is KAGVTQTPRYLIKTRGQQVTLSCSPISGHRSVSWYQQTPGQGLQFLFEYFSETQRNKGNFPGRFSGRQFSNSRSEMNVSTLELGDSALYLCASSRRTSGNTDTQYFGPGTRLTVL.

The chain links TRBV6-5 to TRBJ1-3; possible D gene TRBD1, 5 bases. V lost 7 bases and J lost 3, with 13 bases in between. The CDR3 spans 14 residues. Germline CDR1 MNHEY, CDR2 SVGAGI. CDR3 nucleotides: TGTGCCAGCACCAGTGGGGCGGTTGGAAACACCATATATTTT. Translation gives CASTSGAVGNTIYF.

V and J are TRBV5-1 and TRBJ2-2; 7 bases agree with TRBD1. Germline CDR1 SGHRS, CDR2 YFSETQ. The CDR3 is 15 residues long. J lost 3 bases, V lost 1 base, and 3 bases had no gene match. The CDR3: CASSLLQGDTGELFF. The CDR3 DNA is TGCGCCAGCAGCTTGCTCCAGGGGGACACCGGGGAGCTGTTTTTT.

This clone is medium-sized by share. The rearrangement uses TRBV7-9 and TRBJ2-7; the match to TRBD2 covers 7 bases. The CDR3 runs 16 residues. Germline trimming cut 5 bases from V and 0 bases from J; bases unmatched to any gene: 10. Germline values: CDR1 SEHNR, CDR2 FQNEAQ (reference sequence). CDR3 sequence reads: CASSASGAGISYEQYF. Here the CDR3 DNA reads TGTGCCAGCAGCGCCTCGGGAGCGGGGATCTCCTACGAGCAGTACTTC.

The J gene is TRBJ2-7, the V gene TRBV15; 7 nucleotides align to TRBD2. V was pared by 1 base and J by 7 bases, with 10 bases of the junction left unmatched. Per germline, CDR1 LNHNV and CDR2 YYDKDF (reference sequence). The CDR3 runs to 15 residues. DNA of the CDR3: TGTGCCACCAGCAGAGGTGGCGGGGGACTACGGGAGCAGTACTTC. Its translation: CATSRGGGGLREQYF.

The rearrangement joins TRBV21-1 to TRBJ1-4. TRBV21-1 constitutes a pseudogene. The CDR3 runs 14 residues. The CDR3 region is CASRGGGSSEKLFF. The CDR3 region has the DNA TGTGCCAGCAGGGGTGGCGGCAGCAGTGAAAAACTGTTTTTT.

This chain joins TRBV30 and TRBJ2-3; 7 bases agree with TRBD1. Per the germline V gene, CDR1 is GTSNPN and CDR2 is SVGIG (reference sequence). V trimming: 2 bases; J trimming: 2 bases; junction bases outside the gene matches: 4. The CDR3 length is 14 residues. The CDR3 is CAWSPGQATDTQYF. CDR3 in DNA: TGTGCCTGGAGTCCTGGACAGGCCACAGATACGCAGTATTTT.

In DNA, the CDR3 is TGTGCCAGTGAGGGTCCTTGGGACAGGAGAAATCAGCCCCAGCATTTT. Translating it yields CASEGPWDRRNQPQHF. V gene TRBV19 combines with J gene TRBJ1-5; 8 bases align to TRBD1. Germline CDR1 and CDR2: LNHDA and SQIVND (reference sequence). Losses at the gene ends were 8 bases for V and 4 bases for J; bases not matched to a gene: 13. The CDR3 is 16 residues long.

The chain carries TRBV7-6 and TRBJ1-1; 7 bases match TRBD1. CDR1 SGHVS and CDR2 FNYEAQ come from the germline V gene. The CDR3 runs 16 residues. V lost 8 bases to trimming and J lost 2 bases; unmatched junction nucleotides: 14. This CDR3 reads CASAPLTGQDNTEAFF. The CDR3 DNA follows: TGTGCCAGCGCCCCTCTCACAGGACAGGATAACACTGAAGCTTTCTTT.

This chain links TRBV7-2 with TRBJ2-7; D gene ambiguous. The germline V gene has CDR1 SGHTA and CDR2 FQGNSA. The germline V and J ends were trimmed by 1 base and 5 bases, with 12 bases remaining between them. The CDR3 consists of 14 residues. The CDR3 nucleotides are TGTGCCAGCAGCTTAGATGCTAGTAAGGACGAGCAGTACTTC. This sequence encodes CASSLDASKDEQYF.

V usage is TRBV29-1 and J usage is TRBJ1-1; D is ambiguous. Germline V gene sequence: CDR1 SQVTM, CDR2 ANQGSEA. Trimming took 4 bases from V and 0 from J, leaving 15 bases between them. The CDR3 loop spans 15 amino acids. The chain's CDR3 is CSVAYADFMNTEAFF. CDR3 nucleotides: TGCAGCGTTGCTTACGCGGACTTCATGAACACTGAAGCTTTCTTT. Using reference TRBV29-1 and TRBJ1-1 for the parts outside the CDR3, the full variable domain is SAVISQKPSRDICQRGTSLTIQCQVDSQVTMMFWYRQQPGQSLTLIATANQGSEATYESGFVIDKFPISRPNLTFSTLTVSNMSPEDSSIYLCSVAYADFMNTEAFFGQGTRLTVV.

For the CDR3, the DNA is TGTGCCTGGAGTAATATCGGCAATCAGCCCCAGCATTTT. It codes for CAWSNIGNQPQHF. The chain uses TRBV30 and TRBJ1-5; D remains unclear. The CDR3 spans 13 residues. CDR1 and CDR2 (germline): GTSNPN, SVGIG (reference sequence). Trimming cost V 2 bases and J 2 bases, with 7 bases left between them. Based on the CDR3 plus reference TRBV30 and TRBJ1-5, the full variable domain is SQTIHQWPATLVQPVGSPLSLECTVEGTSNPNLYWYRQAAGRGLQLLFYSVGIGQISSEVPQNLSASRPQDRQFILSSKKLLLSDSGFYLCAWSNIGNQPQHFGDGTRLSIL.

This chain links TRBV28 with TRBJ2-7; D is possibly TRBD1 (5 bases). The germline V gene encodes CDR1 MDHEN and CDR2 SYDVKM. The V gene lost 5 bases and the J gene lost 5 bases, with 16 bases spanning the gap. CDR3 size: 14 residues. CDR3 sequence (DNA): TGTGCCAGCAGTCAGAGGCAGGGCCGCCACGAGCAGTACTTC. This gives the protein CASSQRQGRHEQYF. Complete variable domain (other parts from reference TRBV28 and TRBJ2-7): DVKVTQSSRYLVKRTGEKVFLECVQDMDHENMFWYRQDPGLGLRLIYFSYDVKMKEKGDIPEGYSVSREKKERFSLILESASTNQTSMYLCASSQRQGRHEQYFGPGTRLTVT.

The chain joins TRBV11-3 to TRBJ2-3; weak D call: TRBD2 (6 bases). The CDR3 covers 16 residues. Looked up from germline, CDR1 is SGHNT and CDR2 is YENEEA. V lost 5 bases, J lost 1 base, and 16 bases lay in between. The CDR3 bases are TGTGCCAGCAGCCCATCTTACGGGAGAGGCACAGATACGCAGTATTTT. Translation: CASSPSYGRGTDTQYF. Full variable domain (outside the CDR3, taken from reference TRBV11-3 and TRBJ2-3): EAGVVQSPRYKIIEKKQPVAFWCNPISGHNTLYWYLQNLGQGPELLIRYENEEAVDDSQLPKDRFSAERLKGVDSTLKIQPAELGDSAVYLCASSPSYGRGTDTQYFGPGTRLTVL.

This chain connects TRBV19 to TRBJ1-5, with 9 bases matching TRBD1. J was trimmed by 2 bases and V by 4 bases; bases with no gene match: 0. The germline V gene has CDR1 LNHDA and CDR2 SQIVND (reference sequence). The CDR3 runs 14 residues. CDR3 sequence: CASSRDRGNQPQHF. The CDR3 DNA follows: TGTGCCAGTAGTAGGGACAGGGGCAATCAGCCCCAGCATTTT.

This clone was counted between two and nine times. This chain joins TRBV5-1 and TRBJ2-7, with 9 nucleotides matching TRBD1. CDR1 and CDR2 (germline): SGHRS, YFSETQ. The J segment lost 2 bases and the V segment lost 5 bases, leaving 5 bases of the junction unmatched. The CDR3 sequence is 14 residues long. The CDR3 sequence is CASRAGTGPYEQYF. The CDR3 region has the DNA TGCGCCAGCAGGGCCGGGACAGGGCCCTACGAGCAGTACTTC.

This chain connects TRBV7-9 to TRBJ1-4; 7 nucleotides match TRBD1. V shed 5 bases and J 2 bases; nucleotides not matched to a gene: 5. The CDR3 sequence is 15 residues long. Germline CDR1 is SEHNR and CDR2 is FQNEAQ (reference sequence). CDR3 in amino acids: CASSPPGGTNEKLFF. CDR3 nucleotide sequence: TGTGCCAGCAGCCCCCCAGGGGGTACTAATGAAAAACTGTTTTTT.

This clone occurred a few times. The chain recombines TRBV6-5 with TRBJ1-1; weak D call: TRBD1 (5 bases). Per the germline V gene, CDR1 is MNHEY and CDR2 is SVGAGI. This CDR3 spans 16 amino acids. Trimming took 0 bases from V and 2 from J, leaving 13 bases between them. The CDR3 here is CASSYSKAWGNTEAFF. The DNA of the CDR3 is TGTGCCAGCAGTTACTCGAAAGCTTGGGGCAACACTGAAGCTTTCTTT.